The 19 T cell receptor beta chains below come from one sample, sequenced in a study of cytomegalovirus exposure and HLA in healthy donors. The primer mix had 60 Vbeta and 13 Jbeta primers. Data came from immunoSEQ multiplex PCR; TCRdb stores just in-frame clones and leaves some out. This table has about 160,000 clones, around four fifths appearing once. The material sequenced was PBMCs. The receptors stem from a woman aged 25 to 39 in good health and CMV-seronegative.

The chain employs TRBV2 and TRBJ1-1; D not resolved. Germline CDR1 is SNHLY and CDR2 is FYNNEI. The length of the CDR3 is 14 residues. The ends were cut back, 3 bases at V and 1 base at J, with 9 bases in the middle. CDR3 loop: CASSDSWPNTEAFF. The CDR3 DNA is TGTGCCAGCAGTGATAGCTGGCCGAACACTGAAGCTTTCTTT. The full variable domain, with the rest looked up from reference TRBV2 and TRBJ1-1, is EPEVTQTPSHQVTQMGQEVILRCVPISNHLYFYWYRQILGQKVEFLVSFYNNEISEKSEIFDDQFSVERPDGSNFTLKIRSTKLEDSAMYFCASSDSWPNTEAFFGQGTRLTVV.

This chain joins TRBV4-2 and TRBJ1-4, with D possibly being TRBD1 (5 bases). The CDR3 totals 17 residues. Germline V lookup: CDR1 LGHNA, CDR2 YNFKEQ. Between the trimmed V and J ends, which lost 0 bases and 0 bases, there was a span of 11 bases. This CDR3 reads CASSQDGGSSTNEKLFF. For the CDR3, the DNA is TGTGCCAGCAGCCAAGACGGGGGGTCATCAACTAATGAAAAACTGTTTTTT.

This rearrangement joins TRBV10-3 to TRBJ1-2; 7 bases map to TRBD1. Looked up from germline, CDR1 is ENHRY and CDR2 is SYGVKD. The CDR3 sequence is 16 residues long. Unmatched junction bases numbered 8, after V lost 2 bases and J lost 2 bases. CDR3 sequence (DNA): TGTGCCATCAGTGAGCAAAGGGGACAGCCCAACTATGGCTACACCTTC. This codes for CAISEQRGQPNYGYTF.

This clone has a single count. Mismatch with germline at one junction end may stem from a read error. The V gene is TRBV5-1, the J gene TRBJ2-1; D ambiguous. The CDR3 totals 11 residues. The germline gives CDR1 SGHRS, CDR2 YFSETQ. The CDR3 region is CASSSNNEQFF. Written as DNA, the CDR3 is TGCGCCAGCAGCTCCAACAATGAGCAGTTCTTC.

V gene TRBV27 combines with J gene TRBJ2-5, with 9 bases identical to TRBD2. The CDR3 sequence is 15 residues long. Germline V gene sequence: CDR1 MNHEY, CDR2 SMNVEV (reference sequence). The ends lost 3 bases at V and 4 bases at J; junction bases unmatched: 6. CDR3 sequence (DNA): TGTGCCAGCAGTTTTTTAAGCGGGGGGTCAGAGACCCAGTACTTC. Its translation is CASSFLSGGSETQYF.

Concerning this clone itself: Other nucleotide sequences from this sample produce the same CDR3. This chain links TRBV7-2 with TRBJ2-2; possible D gene TRBD2, 6 bases. Trimming shortened V by 4 bases and J by 6 bases, and 12 bases separated the two germline ends. Germline lookup yields CDR1 SGHTA and CDR2 FQGNSA. The CDR3 has 14 residues. The CDR3 is CASSSTGGAGELFF. The CDR3 DNA is TGTGCCAGCAGCTCGACCGGGGGTGCCGGGGAGCTGTTTTTT.

The rearrangement joins TRBV5-1 to TRBJ1-1; 7 positions match TRBD1. Germline trimming cut 4 bases from V and 1 base from J; bases unmatched to any gene: 10. There are 16 residues in the CDR3. Germline CDR1 reads SGHRS; CDR2 reads YFSETQ. The DNA of the CDR3 is TGCGCCAGCAGCCTAACGACAGGGCGTAAGAACACTGAAGCTTTCTTT. Translation: CASSLTTGRKNTEAFF.

The rearrangement uses TRBV7-9 and TRBJ1-1; unclear D gene. CDR1 and CDR2 from the germline V gene are SEHNR and FQNEAQ (reference sequence). Trimming removed 6 bases at V and 6 bases at J, with 11 bases between. This CDR3 contains 12 residues. The CDR3 here is CASRTGSAEAFF. For the CDR3, the DNA is TGTGCCAGCAGAACCGGGTCCGCTGAAGCTTTCTTT.

CDR3 region: CASNTLSTEAFF. The CDR3 DNA is TGTGCCAGTAATACCCTAAGCACTGAAGCTTTCTTT. This chain links TRBV19 with TRBJ1-1; D is uncertain. This CDR3 contains 12 residues. V shed 7 bases and J shed 4 bases, with 10 bases lying between them. The germline V gene has CDR1 LNHDA and CDR2 SQIVND (reference sequence).

This clone came up a few times. For the CDR3, the DNA is TGTGCCAGCAGTTATGGGACAGGGGCCAACGAGCAGTACTTC. This translates into CASSYGTGANEQYF. This sequence joins TRBV6-5 and TRBJ2-7, with 10 bases aligning to TRBD1. This CDR3 contains 14 residues. Germline CDR1 and CDR2: MNHEY and SVGAGI. Germline trimming cut 3 bases from V and 5 bases from J; bases unmatched to any gene: 4.

The chain is built from TRBV11-2 and TRBJ1-2; D is unresolved. This CDR3 contains 14 residues. Germline CDR1 is SGHAT and CDR2 is FQNNGV. V was trimmed by 1 base and J by 4 bases, leaving 10 bases between them. The CDR3: CASSLVASSYGYTF. The CDR3 nucleotides are TGTGCCAGCAGCTTAGTAGCGTCTAGCTATGGCTACACCTTC.

V is TRBV6-6 and J is TRBJ1-1; 7 bases are shared with TRBD1. The length of the CDR3 is 16 residues. The V gene's germline CDR1 is MNHNY and CDR2 SVGAGI (reference sequence). J was trimmed by 5 bases and V by 2 bases; bases with no gene match: 11. Here the CDR3 DNA reads TGTGCCAGCAGTTACCCTCGGTGGGGACAGATAACTGAAGCTTTCTTT. Its translation is CASSYPRWGQITEAFF.

A few counts support this clone. This rearrangement joins TRBV4-1 to TRBJ2-3, with TRBD2 identical over 10 bases. The V segment lost 5 bases and the J segment 4 bases; nucleotides outside the gene matches: 9. This CDR3 is built from 16 residues. CDR1 and CDR2 from the germline V gene are MGHRA and YSYEKL. DNA of the CDR3: TGCGCCAGCAGCACCCCTAGCGGGGGAACCCCAGATACGCAGTATTTT. It codes for CASSTPSGGTPDTQYF.

The rearrangement joins TRBV5-6 to TRBJ2-2; a weak D match, TRBD1 (5 bases). V lost 3 bases, J lost 8 bases, and 11 bases lay in between. From germline, CDR1 is SGHDT and CDR2 YYEEEE. The CDR3 is made up of 13 amino acids. The CDR3 is CASSSLNRGELFF. CDR3 nucleotides: TGTGCCAGCAGCTCACTCAACAGGGGGGAGCTGTTTTTT. Full variable domain (rest looked up from reference TRBV5-6 and TRBJ2-2): DAGVTQSPTHLIKTRGQQVTLRCSPKSGHDTVSWYQQALGQGPQFIFQYYEEEERQRGNFPDRFSGHQFPNYSSELNVNALLLGDSALYLCASSSLNRGELFFGEGSRLTVL.

The chain links TRBV5-1 to TRBJ1-4, with a weak D call TRBD1 (5 bases). V was clipped by 3 bases and J by 6 bases, with 15 bases between them. The length of the CDR3 is 15 residues. Per germline, CDR1 SGHRS and CDR2 YFSETQ. The CDR3: CASSSGDGRDEKLFF. CDR3 DNA sequence: TGCGCCAGCAGCTCGGGGGACGGCCGAGATGAAAAACTGTTTTTT.

The V call is TRBV11-3, the J call TRBJ2-1, with 7 positions matching TRBD1. Looked up from germline, CDR1 is SGHNT and CDR2 is YENEEA. CDR3 length equals 16 residues. The V gene end was trimmed by 5 bases and the J gene end by 5 bases; junction bases not matched to a gene: 12. The CDR3 region is CASSRTTGKHHNEQFF. In DNA, the CDR3 is TGTGCCAGCAGCCGCACGACAGGGAAACACCACAATGAGCAGTTCTTC.

This clone came up once. V is TRBV7-9 and J is TRBJ1-3, with 8 bases identical to TRBD1. Germline values: CDR1 SEHNR, CDR2 FQNEAQ (reference sequence). Trimming at V came to 5 bases and at J to 0 bases, leaving 3 bases not matched to a gene. This CDR3 is 15 amino acids long. The CDR3 reads CASSRQGSSGNTIYF. The DNA of the CDR3 is TGTGCCAGCAGCCGACAGGGGAGCTCTGGAAACACCATATATTTT.

The chain uses TRBV27 and TRBJ1-2, with 10 bases matching TRBD1. The V gene's germline CDR1 is MNHEY and CDR2 SMNVEV (reference sequence). J lost 7 bases, V lost 5 bases, and 7 bases had no gene match. The CDR3 has 14 amino acids. CDR3 loop: CASSELGTGAGYTF. The CDR3 coding sequence is TGTGCCAGCAGTGAACTCGGGACAGGGGCTGGCTACACCTTC.

V is TRBV5-1 and J is TRBJ2-2; perhaps TRBD1 as D (5 bases). In germline, CDR1 is SGHRS, CDR2 YFSETQ. The CDR3 loop spans 16 amino acids. V shed 1 base and J shed 2 bases, with 12 bases lying between them. The CDR3 nucleotides are TGCGCCAGCAGCTTGACCCCGCAGGGAAACACCGGGGAGCTGTTTTTT. It encodes CASSLTPQGNTGELFF.